These T cell receptor beta chains were read from a single sample in a study of cytomegalovirus exposure and HLA in healthy donors. The method was immunoSEQ multiplex PCR; TCRdb's version includes in-frame clones alone and lacks a portion of them. The sample has under 150,000 clones; roughly 70% are singletons. Material: PBMCs. The origin of the receptors is a woman aged 40 to 50 in good health and CMV-seropositive. Each CDR3 is given with its conserved first and last residue. The order of the fields is clone size, J gene, D gene, V gene, CDR3 protein, CDR3 DNA. D genes are given only for firm matches. Only some rows state a clone size, as once, few, many or a class for expanded clones.

clone size: NA; J gene: TRBJ2-5; D gene: NA; V gene: TRBV7-8; CDR3 protein: CASSLGGRETQYF; CDR3 DNA: TGTGCCAGCAGCTTAGGGGGGCGTGAGACCCAGTACTTC
clone size: NA; J gene: TRBJ1-2; D gene: TRBD1; V gene: TRBV5-1; CDR3 protein: CASSPPGTGYGYTF; CDR3 DNA: TGCGCCAGCAGCCCTCCAGGGACAGGCTATGGCTACACCTTC
clone size: few; J gene: TRBJ2-1; D gene: NA; V gene: TRBV11-1; CDR3 protein: CASSLVLHGEAYNEQFF; CDR3 DNA: TGTGCCAGCAGCTTAGTCCTACACGGCGAGGCCTACAATGAGCAGTTCTTC
clone size: NA; J gene: TRBJ1-1; D gene: NA; V gene: TRBV29-1; CDR3 protein: CSVAQRSNTEAFF; CDR3 DNA: TGCAGCGTTGCCCAGAGGTCGAACACTGAAGCTTTCTTT
clone size: once; J gene: TRBJ2-3; D gene: TRBD2; V gene: TRBV5-5; CDR3 protein: CASSLEAWRGVTDTQYF; CDR3 DNA: TGTGCCAGCAGCTTGGAGGCCTGGCGGGGGGTAACAGATACGCAGTATTTT
clone size: NA; J gene: TRBJ1-1; D gene: TRBD1; V gene: TRBV10-3; CDR3 protein: CAISDDRGSEAFF; CDR3 DNA: TGTGCCATCAGTGATGACAGGGGATCTGAAGCTTTCTTT
clone size: once; J gene: TRBJ2-7; D gene: NA; V gene: TRBV11-2; CDR3 protein: CASSSIQGRWSGYEQYF; CDR3 DNA: TGTGCCAGCAGCTCGATACAGGGACGATGGTCTGGTTACGAGCAGTACTTC
clone size: NA; J gene: TRBJ1-6; D gene: NA; V gene: TRBV5-6; CDR3 protein: CASSLGAHNSPLHF; CDR3 DNA: TGTGCCAGCAGCTTGGGGGCCCACAATTCACCCCTCCACTTT
clone size: NA; J gene: TRBJ1-2; D gene: NA; V gene: TRBV5-1; CDR3 protein: CASSFSRDSSNYGYTF; CDR3 DNA: TGCGCCAGCAGCTTTTCCCGGGACTCTTCTAACTATGGCTACACCTTC
clone size: few; J gene: TRBJ1-1; D gene: NA; V gene: TRBV18; CDR3 protein: CASSPPGRGDTEAFF; CDR3 DNA: TGTGCCAGCTCACCACCGGGGAGGGGGGACACTGAAGCTTTCTTT
clone size: NA; J gene: TRBJ2-7; D gene: NA; V gene: TRBV7-9; CDR3 protein: CASSSGGAEQYF; CDR3 DNA: TGTGCCAGCAGCTCAGGTGGGGCCGAGCAGTACTTC
clone size: few; J gene: TRBJ2-3; D gene: NA; V gene: TRBV21-1; CDR3 protein: CASTSPTLSTDTQYF; CDR3 DNA: TGTGCCAGCACCTCACCAACTCTAAGCACAGATACGCAGTATTTT
clone size: NA; J gene: TRBJ2-1; D gene: TRBD2; V gene: TRBV13; CDR3 protein: CASSYPGTSGGFLYNEQFF; CDR3 DNA: TGTGCCAGCAGCTACCCCGGGACTAGCGGGGGGTTTTTATACAATGAGCAGTTCTTC
clone size: few; J gene: TRBJ1-2; D gene: NA; V gene: TRBV4-2; CDR3 protein: CASSHPRVSNYGYTF; CDR3 DNA: TGTGCCAGCAGCCACCCGAGGGTATCTAACTATGGCTACACCTTC
clone size: NA; J gene: TRBJ2-3; D gene: NA; V gene: TRBV5-1; CDR3 protein: CASRPTGGGRTDTQYF; CDR3 DNA: TGCGCCAGCAGGCCCACAGGGGGGGGACGCACAGATACGCAGTATTTT
clone size: few; J gene: TRBJ2-3; D gene: TRBD2; V gene: TRBV5-1; CDR3 protein: CASSLNPLAEGSTDTQYF; CDR3 DNA: TGCGCCAGCAGCTTGAACCCACTAGCGGAAGGAAGCACAGATACGCAGTATTTT
clone size: few; J gene: TRBJ2-7; D gene: TRBD2; V gene: TRBV6-1; CDR3 protein: CASSEGTSGVEAQYF; CDR3 DNA: TGTGCCAGCAGTGAAGGGACTAGCGGCGTTGAGGCGCAGTACTTC
clone size: NA; J gene: TRBJ1-5; D gene: TRBD1; V gene: TRBV4-1; CDR3 protein: CASSQIPGTGFQPQHF; CDR3 DNA: TGCGCCAGCAGCCAAATACCCGGGACAGGGTTTCAGCCCCAGCATTTT
clone size: NA; J gene: TRBJ2-1; D gene: NA; V gene: TRBV27; CDR3 protein: CASRLFAGSSYNEQFF; CDR3 DNA: TGTGCCAGCAGACTTTTTGCGGGAAGCTCCTACAATGAGCAGTTCTTC
clone size: NA; J gene: TRBJ2-7; D gene: TRBD2; V gene: TRBV5-4; CDR3 protein: CASSSGTSGTSYEQYF; CDR3 DNA: TGTGCCAGCAGCTCCGGGACTAGCGGGACCTCCTACGAGCAGTACTTC
clone size: once; J gene: TRBJ2-3; D gene: NA; V gene: TRBV2; CDR3 protein: CASSEDLDTQYF; CDR3 DNA: TGTGCCAGCAGTGAAGACTTAGATACGCAGTATTTT
clone size: once; J gene: TRBJ2-5; D gene: NA; V gene: TRBV6-6; CDR3 protein: CASNAGAETQYF; CDR3 DNA: TGTGCCAGCAACGCAGGGGCAGAGACCCAGTACTTC
clone size: NA; J gene: TRBJ1-1; D gene: NA; V gene: TRBV5-8; CDR3 protein: CASSSWPNTEAFF; CDR3 DNA: TGTGCCAGCAGCTCTTGGCCGAACACTGAAGCTTTCTTT
clone size: once; J gene: TRBJ2-3; D gene: TRBD2; V gene: TRBV18; CDR3 protein: CASSQSRDYTDTQYF; CDR3 DNA: TGTGCCAGCTCACAAAGCCGGGACTACACAGATACGCAGTATTTT
clone size: NA; J gene: TRBJ1-1; D gene: NA; V gene: TRBV4-2; CDR3 protein: CASSQEQGAEAFF; CDR3 DNA: TGTGCCAGCAGCCAAGAACAGGGAGCTGAAGCTTTCTTT
clone size: few; J gene: TRBJ1-4; D gene: TRBD1; V gene: TRBV29-1; CDR3 protein: CSTRTGEKLFF; CDR3 DNA: TGCAGCACCCGGACAGGAGAAAAACTGTTTTTT
clone size: NA; J gene: TRBJ1-2; D gene: TRBD1; V gene: TRBV7-9; CDR3 protein: CSSSFTGDYGYTF; CDR3 DNA: TGTTCCAGCAGCTTCACAGGGGACTATGGCTACACCTTC
clone size: NA; J gene: TRBJ2-1; D gene: TRBD2; V gene: TRBV6-6; CDR3 protein: CASRSTSGGGWEQFF; CDR3 DNA: TGTGCCAGCAGATCTACTAGCGGGGGGGGTTGGGAGCAGTTCTTC
clone size: NA; J gene: TRBJ1-1; D gene: NA; V gene: TRBV5-1; CDR3 protein: CASSLPGVLATEAFF; CDR3 DNA: TGCGCCAGCAGCCTGCCGGGGGTCCTGGCGACTGAAGCTTTCTTT
clone size: few; J gene: TRBJ2-7; D gene: NA; V gene: TRBV6-5; CDR3 protein: CASSDFFEQYF; CDR3 DNA: TGTGCCAGCAGCGACTTCTTCGAGCAGTACTTC
clone size: NA; J gene: TRBJ1-1; D gene: NA; V gene: TRBV9; CDR3 protein: CASSVVSGGTEAFF; CDR3 DNA: TGTGCCAGCAGCGTAGTGTCGGGGGGCACTGAAGCTTTCTTT
clone size: NA; J gene: TRBJ2-7; D gene: TRBD2; V gene: TRBV7-3; CDR3 protein: CASSRGAAGGHEQYF; CDR3 DNA: TGTGCCAGCAGCCGAGGGGCAGCGGGGGGCCACGAGCAGTACTTC
clone size: once; J gene: TRBJ2-7; D gene: NA; V gene: TRBV21-1; CDR3 protein: CASSKGRQAHEQYF; CDR3 DNA: TGTGCCAGCAGCAAAGGAAGGCAGGCCCACGAGCAGTACTTC
clone size: NA; J gene: TRBJ1-2; D gene: NA; V gene: TRBV29-1; CDR3 protein: CSVVDSEPGYTF; CDR3 DNA: TGCAGCGTTGTCGACAGCGAGCCGGGCTACACCTTC
clone size: NA; J gene: TRBJ1-5; D gene: NA; V gene: TRBV28; CDR3 protein: CASIGGVGNQPQHF; CDR3 DNA: TGTGCCAGCATCGGGGGTGTGGGCAATCAGCCCCAGCATTTT
clone size: NA; J gene: TRBJ1-2; D gene: NA; V gene: TRBV18; CDR3 protein: CASSPIEAFYGYTF; CDR3 DNA: TGTGCCAGCTCGCCAATCGAGGCCTTCTATGGCTACACCTTC
clone size: NA; J gene: TRBJ1-4; D gene: NA; V gene: TRBV15; CDR3 protein: CATSRAGRPNEKLFF; CDR3 DNA: TGTGCCACCAGCAGGGCAGGGAGGCCTAATGAAAAACTGTTTTTT